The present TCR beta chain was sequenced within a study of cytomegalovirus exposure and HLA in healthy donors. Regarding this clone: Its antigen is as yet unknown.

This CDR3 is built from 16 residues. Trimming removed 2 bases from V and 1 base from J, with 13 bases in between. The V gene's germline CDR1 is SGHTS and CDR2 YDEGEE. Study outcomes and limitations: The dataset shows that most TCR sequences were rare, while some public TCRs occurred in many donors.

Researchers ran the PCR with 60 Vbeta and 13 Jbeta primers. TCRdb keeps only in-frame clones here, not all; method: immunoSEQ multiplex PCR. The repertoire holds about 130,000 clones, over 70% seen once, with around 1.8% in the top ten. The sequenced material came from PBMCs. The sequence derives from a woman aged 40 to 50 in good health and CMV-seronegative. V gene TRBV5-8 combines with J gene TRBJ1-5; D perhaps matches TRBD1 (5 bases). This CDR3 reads CASSLQVSYSNQPQHF. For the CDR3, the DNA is TGTGCCAGCAGCTTACAGGTTTCCTACAGCAATCAGCCCCAGCATTTT. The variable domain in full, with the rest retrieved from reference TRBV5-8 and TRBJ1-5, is EAGVTQSPTHLIKTRGQQATLRCSPISGHTSVYWYQQALGLGLQFLLWYDEGEERNRGNFPPRFSGRQFPNYSSELNVNALELEDSALYLCASSLQVSYSNQPQHFGDGTRLSIL.